What follows describes a single TCR beta chain. Its antigen is not identified. From the RT-PCR reads, TCRdb called clonotypes with MiXCR, one entry per CDR3 protein. This table holds roughly 650,000 distinct CDR3 sequences, around 14% found once. The data were obtained in a study of response to subunit inactivated influenza vaccine. V gave up 7 bases and J gave up 4 bases, with 14 bases separating them. The CDR3 runs to 15 residues. Study-wide results and limits: New T cells are recruited in small numbers by each seasonal influenza vaccination, according to the authors' suggestion.

This sample comprised PBMCs from blood, obtained 12 days after vaccination. This chain links TRBV12-3 or TRBV12-4 with TRBJ2-6; tentative D call: TRBD2 (6 bases). The TCR originated in a man in his forties or fifties who received an inactivated influenza vaccine. The CDR3 loop is CASTGGLQGANVLTF. CDR3 in DNA: TGTGCCAGCACCGGGGGTTTACAGGGGGCCAACGTCCTGACTTTC.